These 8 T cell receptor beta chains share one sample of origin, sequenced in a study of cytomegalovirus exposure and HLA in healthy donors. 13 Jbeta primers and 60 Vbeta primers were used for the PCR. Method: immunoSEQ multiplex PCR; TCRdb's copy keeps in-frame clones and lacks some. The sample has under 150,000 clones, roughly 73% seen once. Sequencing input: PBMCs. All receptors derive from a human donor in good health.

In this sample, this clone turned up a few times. The CDR3 nucleotides are TGTGCCAGTAGTCCCAGACAGAGATCCTACGAGCAGTACTTC. Translated: CASSPRQRSYEQYF. The chain employs TRBV19 and TRBJ2-7; D might be TRBD1 (5 bases). The V gene lost 5 bases and the J gene lost 1 base, with 12 bases spanning the gap. CDR1 is LNHDA, CDR2 SQIVND, per germline (reference sequence). This CDR3 comprises 14 residues. Drawing the rest from reference TRBV19 and TRBJ2-7, the complete variable domain is DGGITQSPKYLFRKEGQNVTLSCEQNLNHDAMYWYRQDPGQGLRLIYYSQIVNDFQKGDIAEGYSVSREKKESFPLTVTSAQKNPTAFYLCASSPRQRSYEQYFGPGTRLTVT.

This chain's CDR3 is CAKGTSPNTGELFF. The CDR3 nucleotides are TGTGCCAAGGGGACTTCCCCGAACACCGGGGAGCTGTTTTTT. The rearrangement joins TRBV2 to TRBJ2-2, with a possible D match to TRBD2 (6 bases). This CDR3 is built from 14 residues. V dropped 10 bases and J dropped 0 bases, with 12 bases sitting between them. CDR1 is SNHLY, CDR2 FYNNEI, per germline.

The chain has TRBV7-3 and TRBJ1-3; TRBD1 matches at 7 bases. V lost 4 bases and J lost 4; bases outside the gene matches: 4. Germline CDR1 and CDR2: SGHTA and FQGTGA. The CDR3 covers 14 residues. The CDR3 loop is CASSSTGAGNTIYF. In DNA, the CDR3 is TGTGCCAGCAGCTCCACAGGGGCGGGAAACACCATATATTTT.

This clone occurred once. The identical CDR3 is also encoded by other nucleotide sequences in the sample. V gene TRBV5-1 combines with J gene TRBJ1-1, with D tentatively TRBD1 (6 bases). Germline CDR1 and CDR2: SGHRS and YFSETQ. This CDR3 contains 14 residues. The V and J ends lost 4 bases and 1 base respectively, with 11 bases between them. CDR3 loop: CASSLRDTNTEAFF. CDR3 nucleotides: TGCGCCAGCAGCCTCCGGGACACGAACACTGAAGCTTTCTTT.

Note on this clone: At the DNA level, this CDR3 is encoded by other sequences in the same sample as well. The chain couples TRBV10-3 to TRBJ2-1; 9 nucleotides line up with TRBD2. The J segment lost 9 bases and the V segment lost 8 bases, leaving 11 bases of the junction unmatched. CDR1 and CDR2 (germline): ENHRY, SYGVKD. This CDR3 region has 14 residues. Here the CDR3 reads CAIRLAGGPGEQFF. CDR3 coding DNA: TGTGCCATCCGTTTGGCGGGGGGGCCCGGTGAGCAGTTCTTC.

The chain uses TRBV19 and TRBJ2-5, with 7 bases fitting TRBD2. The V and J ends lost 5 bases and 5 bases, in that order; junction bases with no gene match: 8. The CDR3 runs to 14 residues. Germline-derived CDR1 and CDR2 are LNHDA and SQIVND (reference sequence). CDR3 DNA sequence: TGTGCCAGTAGTTTGCTGACTAGCCGGGAGACCCAGTACTTC. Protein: CASSLLTSRETQYF. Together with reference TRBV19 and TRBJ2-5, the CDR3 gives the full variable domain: DGGITQSPKYLFRKEGQNVTLSCEQNLNHDAMYWYRQDPGQGLRLIYYSQIVNDFQKGDIAEGYSVSREKKESFPLTVTSAQKNPTAFYLCASSLLTSRETQYFGPGTRLLVL.

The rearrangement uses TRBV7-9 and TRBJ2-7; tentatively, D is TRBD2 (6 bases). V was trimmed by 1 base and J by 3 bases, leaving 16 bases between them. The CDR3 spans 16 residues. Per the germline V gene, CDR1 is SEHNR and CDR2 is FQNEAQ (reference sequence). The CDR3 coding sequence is TGTGCCAGCAGCTTAGTACGCTGGGGGGAGATCTACGAGCAGTACTTC. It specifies CASSLVRWGEIYEQYF.

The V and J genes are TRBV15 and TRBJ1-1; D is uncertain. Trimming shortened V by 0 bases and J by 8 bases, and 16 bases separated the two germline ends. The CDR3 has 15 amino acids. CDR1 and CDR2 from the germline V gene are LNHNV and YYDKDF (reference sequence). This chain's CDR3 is CATSRDLRRIEEAFF. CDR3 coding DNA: TGTGCCACCAGCAGAGATTTGAGGAGGATAGAAGAAGCTTTCTTT.